This T cell receptor (beta chain) was observed in a study of T cell responses to AZD1222 COVID-19 vaccine (TCRdb year 2021). Background on the whole study: A total of about 230 trial participants underwent TCR sequencing, of whom 207 received two doses of AZD1222 and approximately 25 received two doses of the MenACWY control vaccine. Enrollment into the trials was organized by age into subgroups of 18-55, 56-69 and 70-plus years, and those subgroups contained about 160, 30 and 59 TCR-sequenced participants, respectively. Findings and caveats that apply to the study as a whole: A significant rise in spike-specific TCR breadth and depth was observed after two AZD1222 doses relative to day 0 and relative to MenACWY recipients. Only five or six AZD1222 recipients were SARS-CoV-2 seropositive at baseline, limiting conclusions about previously exposed vaccinees. In the small 56-69-year group, the increase in depth fell short of significance, most likely because of low power. Because no day 14 peak-response samples were available, the repertoires could be characterized only after the peak T cell response. The whole spike protein was spanned by vaccine-associated CD4 TCRs, and dominant responses were seen in regions 160-218 and 743-854. Reportedly, close to half of the unique spike-specific TCRs recognized epitopes lying outside the regions that are mutated in the B.1.351 and B.1.1.7 variants. Most participants were white British and females outnumbered males, and the authors suggested that clonal diversity may have been underestimated.

Interpreted using the paper, the time point label stands for: about 28 days (+/-7) after the second vaccine dose. AZD1222 recipients given second doses at about 4 weeks or at about 12 weeks were pooled, since spike-specific TCR depth and breadth were not found to differ between the two schedules. Vaccinee samples came from UK trials COV001 and COV002, including a single-blind randomized controlled phase 2/3 trial of AZD1222 (ChAdOx1 nCoV-19) in healthy adults. Trial participant PBMC samples were collected at day 0 and day 28 after the second dose for TCRbeta chain sequencing. The CDR3, from cysteine to phenylalanine, totals 13 residues. Of the read, only the CDR3 DNA is kept; its 39 bases are in frame from base 1. The germline V gene (reference sequence) gives CDR1 as LGHDT and CDR2 as YNNKEL. The junction carries 8 bases between V and J, which are trimmed by 1 base and 5 bases respectively. Notes on this clone: Its target antigen remains unknown. Nothing much larger sits one base from this clone, and base qualities are not available.

The CDR3 regions of human TCRbeta chains were analyzed by immunosequencing. Per the original workflow: Repertoire TCRs were matched against a reference library of SARS-CoV-2-specific TCRs generated with the MIRA antigen-specificity platform. Breadth was defined as the fraction of unique TCRs that were SARS-CoV-2-associated, and depth was defined as the fraction of total T cells that were SARS-CoV-2-associated. Using the MIRA data, every spike-specific TCR was mapped to the spike region that the TCR reacted to and assigned to either a CD4 or a CD8 class. Log10-transformed breadth and depth values were compared by one-way ANOVA with Sidak's multiple comparisons tests. Held by TCRdb, this immuneACCESS table contains in-frame sequences only and omits some clones. Under half of the omission traces to an unresolved V gene where checked; the cause of the rest is unknown. V, J and clone size are taken as reported in that table, and D and trimming were inferred from the DNA itself. The table for this sample lists about 200,000 clones; 93% of them were counted only once. Of the sample, 0.9% to 1.1% falls within the top ten clones.

The receptor comes from an adult who received the AZD1222 COVID-19 vaccine. The chain is encoded by TRBV3-1 (or the pseudogene TRBV3-2) joined to TRBJ1-1; possibly the D gene is TRBD1, per 6 matching bases. Here the sequenced sample was peripheral blood, taken 28 days after the second AZD1222 dose. The CDR3 has the sequence CASSQGGRTEAFF. The DNA reads as follows: TGTGCCAGCAGCCAAGGGGGGCGAACTGAAGCTTTCTTT.